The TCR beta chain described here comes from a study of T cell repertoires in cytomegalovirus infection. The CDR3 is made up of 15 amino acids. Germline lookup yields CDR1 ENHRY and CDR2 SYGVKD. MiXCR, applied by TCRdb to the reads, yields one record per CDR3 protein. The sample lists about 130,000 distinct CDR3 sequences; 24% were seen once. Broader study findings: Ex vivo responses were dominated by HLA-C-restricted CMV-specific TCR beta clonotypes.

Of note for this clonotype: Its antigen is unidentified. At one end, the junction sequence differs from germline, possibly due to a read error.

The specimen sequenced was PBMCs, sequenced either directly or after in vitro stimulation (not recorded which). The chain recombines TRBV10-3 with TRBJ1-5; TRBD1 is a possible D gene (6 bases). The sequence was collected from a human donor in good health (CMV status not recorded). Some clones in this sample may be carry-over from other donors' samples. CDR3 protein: CAINEGGQSNQPQHF. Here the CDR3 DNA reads TGTGCCATCAATGAGGGGGGGCAGAGCAATCAGCCCCAGCATTTT.